One sample yielded the 14 T cell receptor beta chains listed below, sequenced in a study of blood T cell repertoires in COVID-19. The repertoire was sequenced with immunoSEQ multiplex PCR; TCRdb's copy has only in-frame clones and lacks some. The sample includes about 140,000 clones, roughly 80% of them seen just once. The specimen sequenced was peripheral blood. The receptor set was obtained from a woman over 75 with acute or convalescent COVID-19.

The J gene is TRBJ2-1, the V gene TRBV9, with TRBD1 matching 9 bases. In germline, CDR1 is SGDLS, CDR2 YYNGEE. CDR3 length: 15 residues. Trimming cost V 2 bases and J 5 bases; bases outside gene matches: 5. DNA for the CDR3: TGTGCCAGCAGCGTTAGGGGACAGGGAAACAATGAGCAGTTCTTC. Translation: CASSVRGQGNNEQFF.

The chain uses TRBV28 and TRBJ2-3; 8 positions agree with TRBD1. Germline V gene sequence: CDR1 MDHEN, CDR2 SYDVKM. CDR3 length: 16 residues. Losses at the gene ends were 4 bases for V and 6 bases for J; bases not matched to a gene: 12. CDR3: CASSSRRQGLQDTQYF. As DNA, the CDR3 is TGTGCCAGCAGTTCACGAAGACAGGGGTTACAGGATACGCAGTATTTT. Drawing the rest from reference TRBV28 and TRBJ2-3, the complete variable domain is DVKVTQSSRYLVKRTGEKVFLECVQDMDHENMFWYRQDPGLGLRLIYFSYDVKMKEKGDIPEGYSVSREKKERFSLILESASTNQTSMYLCASSSRRQGLQDTQYFGPGTRLTVL.

J is TRBJ1-1 and V is TRBV20-1, with D hard to call. Germline loops: CDR1 DFQATT, CDR2 SNEGSKA (reference sequence). The CDR3 runs 11 residues. The V end was cut by 8 bases, the J end by 1 base, with 8 bases between. The CDR3 sequence: CSQEGNTEAFF. The CDR3 DNA follows: TGCAGTCAGGAAGGGAACACTGAAGCTTTCTTT.

The V gene is TRBV5-1, the J gene TRBJ1-4, with D possibly being TRBD1 (6 bases). There are 14 residues in the CDR3. Trimming removed 2 bases at V and 8 bases at J, with 13 bases between. Germline V gives CDR1 SGHRS, CDR2 YFSETQ. The chain's CDR3 is CASSFEGVDEKLFF. CDR3 coding DNA: TGCGCCAGCAGCTTTGAGGGGGTGGACGAAAAACTGTTTTTT. Using reference TRBV5-1 and TRBJ1-4 for the parts outside the CDR3, the full variable domain is KAGVTQTPRYLIKTRGQQVTLSCSPISGHRSVSWYQQTPGQGLQFLFEYFSETQRNKGNFPGRFSGRQFSNSRSEMNVSTLELGDSALYLCASSFEGVDEKLFFGSGTQLSVL.

A single count supports this clone. The CDR3 DNA is TGTGCCACCAGTGATCTCGGACAGGGCGGGACAGATACGCAGTATTTT. Protein: CATSDLGQGGTDTQYF. The V gene is TRBV24-1, the J gene TRBJ2-3, with 8 bases fitting TRBD1. The CDR3 length is 16 residues. The V and J ends lost 3 bases and 3 bases, in that order; junction bases with no gene match: 7. The germline V gene encodes CDR1 KGHDR and CDR2 SFDVKD.

The V gene is TRBV20-1, the J gene TRBJ2-1; 8 nucleotides agree with TRBD2. CDR3 length equals 13 residues. The germline gives CDR1 DFQATT, CDR2 SNEGSKA (reference sequence). Trimming at V came to 6 bases and at J to 4 bases, leaving 5 bases not matched to a gene. The CDR3 DNA sequence: TGCAGTGCCAGTAGCGGGATGTACAATGAGCAGTTCTTC. As protein: CSASSGMYNEQFF.

The V call is TRBV27, the J call TRBJ1-1; D gene unclear. The length of the CDR3 is 15 residues. Germline CDR1 is MNHEY and CDR2 is SMNVEV (reference sequence). Trimming left V 2 bases short and J 7 bases short, with 17 bases between. This CDR3 reads CASSLLDTFPLEAFF. Written as DNA, the CDR3 is TGTGCCAGCAGTTTACTCGACACGTTTCCCCTTGAAGCTTTCTTT.

This chain links TRBV21-1 with TRBJ1-6. TRBV21-1 is reported as a pseudogene. CDR3 size: 16 residues. CDR3 nucleotides: TGTGCCAGCAGCAAAGGGACTCCTAGGGATAATTCACCCCTCCACTTT. Translated, it gives CASSKGTPRDNSPLHF.

The V call is TRBV6-6, the J call TRBJ1-1; the D gene is possibly TRBD1 (5 bases). Germline V gives CDR1 MNHNY, CDR2 SVGAGI (reference sequence). The CDR3 length is 13 residues. The germline V and J ends were trimmed by 2 bases and 6 bases, with 10 bases remaining between them. Written as DNA, the CDR3 is TGTGCCAGCAGTTACGCCAGGGTCGCTGAAGCTTTCTTT. Its translation is CASSYARVAEAFF.

V is TRBV11-2 and J is TRBJ2-3, with 7 positions matching TRBD2. V lost 6 bases, J lost 3 bases, and 3 bases stayed unmatched. Looked up from germline, CDR1 is SGHAT and CDR2 is FQNNGV. The CDR3 extends over 13 amino acids. Here the CDR3 DNA reads TGTGCCAGCAGACCGGGGGGTACAGATACGCAGTATTTT. As protein: CASRPGGTDTQYF. The full variable domain, with the rest looked up from reference TRBV11-2 and TRBJ2-3, is EAGVAQSPRYKIIEKRQSVAFWCNPISGHATLYWYQQILGQGPKLLIQFQNNGVVDDSQLPKDRFSAERLKGVDSTLKIQPAKLEDSAVYLCASRPGGTDTQYFGPGTRLTVL.

V is TRBV18 and J is TRBJ1-1; D is unclear. CDR1 and CDR2 (germline): KGHSH, LQKENI. This CDR3 is built from 15 residues. Trimming removed 5 bases from V and 3 bases from J, with 16 bases in between. The CDR3 DNA sequence: TGTGCCAGCTCATCAAGCGGGCCTACTTACACTGAAGCTTTCTTT. Translated, it gives CASSSSGPTYTEAFF.

This chain connects TRBV10-2 to TRBJ2-1; 11 bases fit TRBD2. This CDR3 contains 15 residues. The ends lost 6 bases at V and 9 bases at J; junction bases unmatched: 10. The V gene's germline CDR1 is WSHSY and CDR2 SAAADI. In DNA, the CDR3 is TGCGCCAGCAGAGAAGTTAGCGGGAGGGCCTCTGAGCAGTTCTTC. This codes for CASREVSGRASEQFF.

The chain carries TRBV19 and TRBJ1-4; weak D call: TRBD1 (5 bases). CDR3 length: 14 amino acids. The V and J ends lost 1 base and 6 bases respectively, with 9 bases between them. CDR1 is LNHDA, CDR2 SQIVND, per germline (reference sequence). The CDR3 region is CASSIGQTYEKLFF. The CDR3 region has the DNA TGTGCCAGTAGTATAGGACAGACCTATGAAAAACTGTTTTTT.

This clone has a handful of counts. The chain has TRBV10-3 and TRBJ1-6; no clear D gene. V lost 4 bases to trimming and J lost 5 bases, with 9 bases between them. This CDR3 is 14 amino acids long. From germline, CDR1 is ENHRY and CDR2 SYGVKD. The DNA of the CDR3 is TGTGCCATCAGTGTTGGGCAGAATAATTCACCCCTCCACTTT. Translation gives CAISVGQNNSPLHF.